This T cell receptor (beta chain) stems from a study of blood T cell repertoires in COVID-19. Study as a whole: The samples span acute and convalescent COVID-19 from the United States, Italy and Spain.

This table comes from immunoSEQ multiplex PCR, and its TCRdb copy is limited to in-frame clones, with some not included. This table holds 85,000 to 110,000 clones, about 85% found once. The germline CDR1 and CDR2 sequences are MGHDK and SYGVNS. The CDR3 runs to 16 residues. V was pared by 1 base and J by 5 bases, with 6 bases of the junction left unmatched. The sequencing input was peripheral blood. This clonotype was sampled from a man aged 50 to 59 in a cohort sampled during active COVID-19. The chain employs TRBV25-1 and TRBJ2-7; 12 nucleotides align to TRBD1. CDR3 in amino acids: CASSEFGGTGGNEQYF. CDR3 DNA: TGTGCCAGCAGTGAATTCGGCGGGACAGGGGGCAACGAGCAGTACTTC.